These T cell receptor beta chains were read from a single sample in a study of regulatory T cells in long-lasting Graves disease. TCRdb ran MiXCR on the multiplex PCR reads and lists one entry per CDR3 protein. The sample holds hundreds of thousands of distinct CDR3 sequences, 20% to 25% seen once. This material consisted of peripheral blood mononuclear cells (PBMCs), taken when the disease was refractory, from a patient treated with antithyroid drugs. These receptors originate from a female donor with Graves disease. The conserved cysteine and the conserved F or W are not part of the CDR3 here.

v_gene,j_gene,CDR3aa
TRBV28,TRBJ2-7,ASGPYEQY
TRBV18,TRBJ1-6,ASSRDAGNNSPLH
TRBV6-1,TRBJ2-7,ASRTGQGIPYEQY
TRBV7-9,TRBJ1-4,ASSLGDEKLF
TRBV7-8,TRBJ1-2,ASSFRAGVIGVYGYT
TRBV28,TRBJ2-7,ASSNSLILHLDRDYEQY
TRBV28,TRBJ1-2,ASSPPTGLGYT
TRBV2,TRBJ2-4,ASSDGGPIQY
TRBV28,TRBJ2-5,ASSLSAGAGETQY
TRBV6-2/TRBV6-3,TRBJ1-2,ASSYSPTGNTYGYT
TRBV24-1,TRBJ2-2,ATSDPLTGNTGELF
TRBV11-1,TRBJ2-7,ASSFPLAGLSYEQY
TRBV5-6,TRBJ2-5,ASSNKGGPETQY
TRBV15,TRBJ1-2,ATSLTGYGYT
TRBV18,TRBJ2-6,ASSSDRVGANVLT
TRBV25-1,TRBJ2-1,ASSDSYRGLAGYNEQF
TRBV19,TRBJ1-2,ASRPSGGRSGYT
TRBV29-1,TRBJ1-1,SAGGANTEAF
TRBV7-2,TRBJ2-7,ASSFLGQGGDEQY
TRBV7-2,TRBJ2-2,ASSLEPQGNTGELF
TRBV2,TRBJ2-7,ASSRQSAYEQY
TRBV11-2,TRBJ1-1,ASRPIQGKNTEAF
TRBV13,TRBJ2-7,ASSLGLAGGTSGEQY
TRBV6-1,TRBJ1-5,ASSEGYEGGYSNQPQH
TRBV12-3/TRBV12-4,TRBJ2-2,ASRQDRGPSGELF
TRBV12-3/TRBV12-4,TRBJ2-2,ASTRGQGSGELF
TRBV28,TRBJ1-2,ASSSGGQGDYGYT
TRBV6-1,TRBJ1-2,ASRSGPSYGYT
TRBV27,TRBJ1-1,ASRARDGGTEAF
TRBV12-3/TRBV12-4,TRBJ2-7,ASSLPGTYEQY
TRBV10-3,TRBJ2-2,AINNPGQNTEELF
TRBV7-9,TRBJ2-7,ASSRPGVDEQY
TRBV11-2,TRBJ2-7,ASSLVGGTAYEQY
TRBV29-1,TRBJ2-5,SVHPLASQETQY
TRBV3-1,TRBJ1-2,ASSQEGAAYGYT
TRBV30,TRBJ1-1,AWSGHRSSHTEAF
TRBV18,TRBJ2-5,ASSPPTVEETQY
TRBV7-9,TRBJ1-2,ASSFGPLKDYGYT
TRBV24-1,TRBJ2-7,ATSDLGQSAYEQY
TRBV6-5,TRBJ1-1,ASSYSLTKAEAF
TRBV19,TRBJ2-4,ASSMRGPKNIQY
TRBV28,TRBJ1-6,AIRSPQGAWGNSPLH
TRBV27,TRBJ2-5,ASSSLQASGRETQY
TRBV12-3/TRBV12-4,TRBJ2-2,ASTPGLAVNTGELF
TRBV9,TRBJ2-2,ASSLEQGEGTGELF
TRBV4-1,TRBJ2-7,ASSLRDRGFGLDYYEQY
TRBV13,TRBJ2-4,ASSSEGDRAY
TRBV28,TRBJ1-2,ASRLDRVRRNYGYT
TRBV11-2,TRBJ2-7,ASSLDMDTVYEQY
TRBV10-3,TRBJ1-1,AITWGGKDTEAF
TRBV4-1,TRBJ2-7,ASSQESHRAGGLYEQY
TRBV6-2/TRBV6-3,TRBJ1-1,ASRRYGTEAF
TRBV24-1,TRBJ1-2,ATSDTTNYGYT
TRBV11-3,TRBJ2-2,ASTLGGELF
TRBV7-4,TRBJ1-1,ASSLRRQGASMVPEAF
TRBV27,TRBJ1-2,ASSLYRGDNYGYT
TRBV20-1,TRBJ2-5,SGRGAQETQY
TRBV24-1,TRBJ2-7,ATGDSYEQY
TRBV5-5,TRBJ1-2,ASSPTDRVGDYGYT